These T cell receptor beta chains were read from a single sample in a study of T cells after yellow fever vaccination. TCRdb analysed the 5' RACE reads with MiXCR anew, one entry per CDR3 protein. The sample has hundreds of thousands of distinct CDR3 sequences; approximately 4% are singletons. The sample here was PBMCs, taken 5 days after the yellow fever booster vaccination. The receptors were gathered from a young man who received the YFV17D yellow fever vaccine. The CDR3 runs from the conserved cysteine through the conserved F or W. Each record gives: D gene, clone size, V gene, J gene, CDR3 DNA, CDR3 protein. D genes are given only for firm matches. Some rows have no size entry. The others give once, few or many, or a class for an expanded clone.

TRBD1	-	TRBV7-2	TRBJ2-5	TGTGCCAGCAGCCTGAGACAGGGGGGGTTTCAAGAGACCCAGTACTTC	CASSLRQGGFQETQYF
-	-	TRBV4-2	TRBJ2-1	TGTGCCAGCAGCCAAGAACAAGGGGCCCGTGAGCAGTTCTTC	CASSQEQGAREQFF
TRBD2	-	TRBV6-4	TRBJ2-5	TGTGCCAGCAGTGGGAGGACTAGCGGGGGTGGACCCTTACAAGAGACCCAGTACTTC	CASSGRTSGGGPLQETQYF
-	many	TRBV5-1	TRBJ1-4	TGCGCCAGCAGCTTGAGAGGGGTGGATGAAAAACTGTTTTTT	CASSLRGVDEKLFF
-	-	TRBV5-1	TRBJ2-3	TGCGCCAGCAGCTTGTCCGGTGGGGGAGTAGGGACTTTCACAGATACGCAGTATTTT	CASSLSGGGVGTFTDTQYF
-	many	TRBV5-1	TRBJ2-7	TGCGCCAGCAGCTTGAGACTAAAGACAGGGACTTTGGACTTC	CASSLRLKTGTLDF
TRBD2	few	TRBV7-2	TRBJ2-3	TGTGCCAGCAGCTTAGTGGCTAGCGGGGCGGGGGCAGATACGCAGTATTTT	CASSLVASGAGADTQYF
-	-	TRBV18	TRBJ1-1	TGTGCCAGCTCACAGCAGAAGAACACTGAAGCTTTCTTT	CASSQQKNTEAFF
-	many	TRBV5-1	TRBJ1-1	TGCGCCAGCAGCGAGCCAATGAACACTGAAGCTTTCTTT	CASSEPMNTEAFF
-	few	TRBV11-2	TRBJ1-1	TGTGCCTTGGGCACTAACACTGAAGCTTTCTTT	CALGTNTEAFF
-	many	TRBV6-1	TRBJ2-7	TGTGCCAGCAGTCCGCTTGGCAGCTACGAGCAGTACTTC	CASSPLGSYEQYF
-	-	TRBV15	TRBJ2-2	TGTGCCACCAGCAGAGATCTGCGAAGGGGAGGGAACACCGGGGAGCTGTTTTTT	CATSRDLRRGGNTGELFF
-	few	TRBV4-3	TRBJ2-4	TGCGCCAGCAGCCAAGATCTTTCTTTGGGAGCCAAAAACATTCAGTACTTC	CASSQDLSLGAKNIQYF
-	-	TRBV12-3/TRBV12-4	TRBJ1-2	TGTGCCAGCAGTTTATCGCTATTTGCGGTGTCTCGCGATGGCTACACCTTC	CASSLSLFAVSRDGYTF
-	few	TRBV28	TRBJ2-3	TGTGCCAGCAGTCCCCTGGGGGCGGGGGTCCGGTATACGCAGTATTTT	CASSPLGAGVRYTQYF
-	many	TRBV5-1	TRBJ1-1	TGCGCCAGCAGCTCGTTAGAGGGTAGCACTGAAGCTTTCTTT	CASSSLEGSTEAFF
-	-	TRBV9	TRBJ2-5	TGTGCCAGCAGCGCTCAGGCTATGAGGGAGACCCAGTACTTC	CASSAQAMRETQYF
TRBD2	-	TRBV11-2	TRBJ2-5	TGTGCCAGCAGCTGGGATAGCGGGGGGGCCCGAGAGACCCAGTACTTC	CASSWDSGGARETQYF
-	many	TRBV5-4	TRBJ2-2	TGTGCCAGCAGCCGGGGCCTCGGGGAGCTGTTTTTT	CASSRGLGELFF
-	-	TRBV18	TRBJ2-3	TGTGCCAGCTCATCTTCGGACTCCACAGATACGCAGTATTTT	CASSSSDSTDTQYF
-	-	TRBV4-3	TRBJ1-4	TGCGCCAGCAGCCAAGATTTCGTGGGGACCCGACGAAAACTGTTTTTT	CASSQDFVGTRRKLFF
-	few	TRBV3-1	TRBJ2-7	TGTGCCAGCCGTCGACAGGACAGCTCCTACGAGCAGTACTTC	CASRRQDSSYEQYF